A selection of T cell receptor beta chains follows, all from one sample in a study of liver allograft versus peripheral blood T cells. TCRdb processed the reads anew with MiXCR; each CDR3 protein has one entry. This table holds about 13,000 distinct CDR3 sequences, around 20% found once. The receptor source for this set is a human patient who had a liver transplant. The graft donor may have given rise to some T cells. The CDR3 runs from the conserved cysteine through the conserved F or W. Each record gives: J gene, V gene, clone size, D gene, CDR3 DNA, CDR3 protein. The D gene is left open where the match is weak. A clone size is listed for some rows: how often the clone was seen (once, few, many), or a class if it is expanded.

>TRBJ2-2|TRBV27|many|TRBD1
TGTGCCAGCAGTAGACAGGGACCGAACACCGGGGAGCTGTTTTTT
CASSRQGPNTGELFF
>TRBJ1-4|TRBV19|many|.
TGTGCCAGTAGTATAGTCCCTGGACAGAAATATGAAAAACTGTTTTTT
CASSIVPGQKYEKLFF
>TRBJ2-1|TRBV9|.|TRBD2
TGTGCCAGCAGCGTAGGACTAGCGGGGGGTCACTCCTACAATGAGCAGTTCTTC
CASSVGLAGGHSYNEQFF
>TRBJ1-4|TRBV6-5|medium-sized|TRBD1
TGTGCCAGCAGTTTATACAGGGGAGGAACTAATGAAAAACTGTTTTTT
CASSLYRGGTNEKLFF
>TRBJ1-2|TRBV6-6|medium-sized|.
TGTGCCAGCAGTTACCTTGGGACATATACTAACTATGGCTACACCTTC
CASSYLGTYTNYGYTF
>TRBJ2-1|TRBV20-1|few|TRBD2
TGCAGTGCCATAGTAGCGGGAGGGCGCTCCTACAATGAGCAGTTCTTC
CSAIVAGGRSYNEQFF
>TRBJ2-2|TRBV29-1|medium-sized|.
TGCGTCGGATCTCGGCCCGGGGAGCTGTTTTTT
CVGSRPGELFF
>TRBJ2-7|TRBV6-5|few|TRBD1
TGTGCCAGCGGACTAGGGACAGGGAACTCCTACGAGCAGTACTTC
CASGLGTGNSYEQYF
>TRBJ2-6|TRBV7-3|few|.
TGTGCCAGCAGCTTACAACCGCAGAGCTCTGGGGCCAACGTCCTGACTTTC
CASSLQPQSSGANVLTF
>TRBJ1-1|TRBV29-1|medium-sized|.
TGCAGCGTTGACCGAGGGTGGGGCATGGGCACTGAAGCTTTCTTT
CSVDRGWGMGTEAFF
>TRBJ1-1|TRBV24-1|many|.
TGTGCCACCAGTGATTTAAGGCAGAACACTGAAGCTTTCTTT
CATSDLRQNTEAFF
>TRBJ1-2|TRBV20-1|.|.
TGCAGTGCTCAAGACCAGGGGCTCTTTGGGGCGTGGGGCTACACCTTC
CSAQDQGLFGAWGYTF
>TRBJ1-2|TRBV28|few|TRBD1
TGTGCCAGCAGACAGACAGGGGGGGAAGGCTACACCTTC
CASRQTGGEGYTF
>TRBJ1-2|TRBV11-2|.|TRBD1
TGTGCCAGCAGCTTAGGACGGGGGACAGGGGCTAAAGGGTATGGCTACACCTTC
CASSLGRGTGAKGYGYTF
>TRBJ1-1|TRBV18|medium-sized|.
TGTGCCAGCTCACCAGGGGTTGGGGAAACTGAAGCTTTCTTT
CASSPGVGETEAFF
>TRBJ2-7|TRBV25-1|few|TRBD1
TGTGCCAGCAGTGACTGGGACAGGGAGCAGTACTTC
CASSDWDREQYF
>TRBJ2-2|TRBV30|.|TRBD1
TGTGCCTGGAGCTTATCGGACAGGGAAACCGGGGAGCTGTTTTTT
CAWSLSDRETGELFF
>TRBJ2-6|TRBV6-2/TRBV6-3|medium-sized|.
TGTGCCAGCAGTTACCCCTCTGGGGCCAACGTCCTGACTTTC
CASSYPSGANVLTF
>TRBJ2-1|TRBV29-1|medium-sized|TRBD2
TGCAGCGGCCGTGGTAGCGGGAATACCCCACAGTTCTTC
CSGRGSGNTPQFF
>TRBJ2-5|TRBV5-5|few|.
TGTGCCAGCAGCCTGGGGGCCCCTACAACGGGGGGGACCCAGTACTTC
CASSLGAPTTGGTQYF
>TRBJ1-2|TRBV6-2/TRBV6-3|medium-sized|TRBD1
TGTGCCAGCAGTTCCCGGACAGGGGGGGAGAATGGCTACACCTTC
CASSSRTGGENGYTF
>TRBJ2-3|TRBV9|few|.
TGTGCCAGCAGCCTAGGGGCCGGGGGCACAGATACGCAGTATTTT
CASSLGAGGTDTQYF
>TRBJ2-1|TRBV5-1|.|.
TGCGCCAGCAGCCTTCTATCCCTCTACAATGAGCAGTTCTTC
CASSLLSLYNEQFF
>TRBJ1-1|TRBV18|few|TRBD1
TGTGCCAGCTCACTGACAGGGGTGGACACTGAAGCTTTCTTT
CASSLTGVDTEAFF
>TRBJ2-7|TRBV19|medium-sized|.
TGTGCCAGTAGTCAACCCGGGGGCAGCTCCTACGAGCAGTACTTC
CASSQPGGSSYEQYF
>TRBJ2-1|TRBV12-3/TRBV12-4|many|TRBD2
TGTGCCAGCAGACTCGGACTAGCGGGAGCGCCCAATGAGCAGTTCTTC
CASRLGLAGAPNEQFF
>TRBJ2-7|TRBV18|many|.
TGTGCCAGCTCGTCCGGGACTCTTTACGAGCAGTACTTC
CASSSGTLYEQYF
>TRBJ2-4|TRBV7-2|medium-sized|.
TGTGCCAGCAACGAGGGAGCCAAAAACATTCAGTACTTC
CASNEGAKNIQYF
>TRBJ1-6|TRBV20-1|.|.
TGCAGTGCCCCAGAGGGGTCCCAGGGTTATAATTCACCCCTCCACTTT
CSAPEGSQGYNSPLHF
>TRBJ1-2|TRBV28|medium-sized|TRBD1
TGTGCCAGCAGTTTGGGGACAGGTCGTTTTGGCTACACCTTC
CASSLGTGRFGYTF
>TRBJ1-2|TRBV6-2/TRBV6-3|medium-sized|.
TGTGCCAGCACCCACCTTGACAGAGACTATGGCTACACCTTC
CASTHLDRDYGYTF
>TRBJ2-3|TRBV5-1|.|.
TGCGCCAGCAAAACGGGAATTGACACAGATACGCAGTATTTT
CASKTGIDTDTQYF
>TRBJ2-7|TRBV9|few|.
TGTGCCAGCAGCGTAGACCAGGCTACCTACGAGCAGTACTTC
CASSVDQATYEQYF
>TRBJ1-3|TRBV6-5|many|TRBD1
TGTGCCAGCAGCCAGGACAGGTTAAACACCATATATTTT
CASSQDRLNTIYF
>TRBJ2-3|TRBV12-3/TRBV12-4|.|.
TGTGCCAGCAGTTTCTGGGAGGGGAGGGGGGCCGGGGCGCAGTATTTT
CASSFWEGRGAGAQYF
>TRBJ1-6|TRBV28|medium-sized|.
TGTGCCAGTGGGATGGAGGCAGGGTACAATTCACCCCTCCACTTT
CASGMEAGYNSPLHF
>TRBJ2-6|TRBV3-1|.|.
TGTGCCAGCAGCCCAAGATACGGGGGAGGTTCTGGGGCCAACGTCCTGACTTTC
CASSPRYGGGSGANVLTF
>TRBJ2-1|TRBV7-2|many|.
TGTGCCAGCAGCTTACAGCCTAGCCCTTCCTACAATGAGCAGTTCTTC
CASSLQPSPSYNEQFF
>TRBJ1-5|TRBV12-3/TRBV12-4|.|.
TGTGCCAGCAGTTTCAGCGGCAGGGGTAGTCAGCCCCAGCATTTT
CASSFSGRGSQPQHF
>TRBJ1-6|TRBV6-1|medium-sized|TRBD1
TGTGCCAGCAGTGAATGGGACAGAAATTCACCCCTCCACTTT
CASSEWDRNSPLHF
>TRBJ2-7|TRBV7-2|few|.
TGTGCCAGCAGCATCCTGGTGGGGGGCTACGAGCAGTACTTC
CASSILVGGYEQYF
>TRBJ2-7|TRBV5-6|many|.
TGTGCCAGCAGCTCCACCGGGACTTCCTCCTACTACGAGCAGTACTTC
CASSSTGTSSYYEQYF
>TRBJ1-4|TRBV12-3/TRBV12-4|.|TRBD1
TGTGCCAGCAGTCAAATTCCGGGACAGTCAAATGAAAAACTGTTTTTT
CASSQIPGQSNEKLFF